The following is a TCR beta chain sequence with its context. These data are taken from a study of response to subunit inactivated influenza vaccine. TCRdb called the RT-PCR reads again in MiXCR, with one record for every CDR3 protein. The table includes more than 550,000 distinct CDR3 sequences, approximately 10% detected once. After removal of 1 base from V and 2 bases from J, the junction contained 2 bases not matched to a gene. This CDR3 is built from 16 residues. Germline values: CDR1 MNHEY, CDR2 SMNVEV (reference sequence). The sample also formed part of further work on T cells expressing NK-cell markers. From that report: For TCR beta, cDNA was produced by 5'RACE template switching with UMIs. Sorted CD3+CD56-NKG2C+, CD3+CD56+NKG2C- and CD3+CD56+NKG2C+ T cells were the source of the TCR beta repertoires. The sequencing cohort of eight donors included seven HCMV-seropositive individuals and one seronegative individual. NKG2C+ dominant clonotypes from 6 or 7 donors made up about 1.0-7.5% of CD8+ T cells. Also leading the CD3+CD56-NKG2C+ fraction in a handful of donors were these clonotypes.

The V and J genes are TRBV27 and TRBJ2-7, with 13 bases lining up with TRBD2. The sample here was PBMCs from blood, taken on the day of vaccination. The source is a man over 45 who received an inactivated influenza vaccine. CDR3 bases: TGTGCCAGCAGTTTATTACTAGCGGGGGGGACCTACGAGCAGTACTTC. Its protein is CASSLLLAGGTYEQYF.